The next 13 T cell receptor beta chains were all read from a single sample in a study of regulatory T cells in long-lasting Graves disease. Investigators prepared the TCR beta libraries by applying iRepertoire HTBI primers and Arm-PCR of CDR3 regions. TCRdb redid the calling of the multiplex PCR reads with MiXCR, one entry per CDR3 protein. The table shows 400,000 to 500,000 distinct CDR3 sequences, with roughly 17% occurring only once. The time point here: newly diagnosed GD, antithyroid drugs for less than 3 months. Generation of the TCR library employed RNA extracted from PBMCs. These data also featured in a second study, about T cells in Graves' hyperthyroidism and ophthalmopathy.

Sequenced material: peripheral blood mononuclear cells (PBMCs), taken at new diagnosis, from a patient treated with antithyroid drugs. Receptors originate from a woman aged 25 to 39 with Graves disease.

Regarding this clonotype: Its ends do not fully match the called genes, so a read error is possible. The chain has TRBV12-3 or TRBV12-4 and TRBJ2-1, with D possibly TRBD1 on 6 matching bases. This CDR3 is 15 amino acids long. The CDR3: CASIPAGAQFYDQFF. In nucleotides, the CDR3 is TGTGCCAGCATCCCGGCAGGGGCTCAATTTTATGATCAGTTCTTC.

The rearrangement links TRBV25-1 to TRBJ2-2; unclear D gene. Looked up from germline, CDR1 is MGHDK and CDR2 is SYGVNS. The ends were cut back, 11 bases at V and 1 base at J, with 11 bases in the middle. The CDR3 has 13 amino acids. CDR3 sequence: CAAAGENTGELFF. The CDR3 DNA reads TGTGCCGCCGCTGGAGAGAACACCGGGGAGCTGTTTTTT. The full variable domain, its missing parts supplied by reference TRBV25-1 and TRBJ2-2, is EADIYQTPRYLVIGTGKKITLECSQTMGHDKMYWYQQDPGMELHLIHYSYGVNSTEKGDLSSESTVSRIRTEHFPLTLESARPSHTSQYLCAAAGENTGELFFGEGSRLTVL.

This clonotype was found a few times. This chain joins TRBV5-1 and TRBJ1-2, with D tentatively TRBD1 (6 bases). The CDR3 is made up of 13 amino acids. The germline CDR1 and CDR2 sequences are SGHRS and YFSETQ. The ends were cut back, 3 bases at V and 8 bases at J, with 14 bases in the middle. The CDR3 sequence: CASSWIGGGGYTF. The CDR3 DNA sequence: TGCGCCAGCAGCTGGATAGGCGGGGGCGGCTACACCTTC.

The gene calls are TRBV6-1 and TRBJ2-2, with D perhaps TRBD2 (5 bases). Germline CDR1 reads MNHNS; CDR2 reads SASEGT. The V end lost 8 bases, the J end lost 0 bases, and 19 bases lay between the germline ends. This CDR3 spans 17 amino acids. Here the CDR3 reads CASFPAFRGANTGELFF. CDR3 nucleotides: TGTGCCAGCTTCCCCGCTTTCCGGGGAGCGAACACCGGGGAGCTGTTTTTT.

This clonotype was seen repeatedly, ten times or more. The chain recombines TRBV5-1 with TRBJ2-5; the D gene could be TRBD1 or TRBD2 (5 bases each). Trimming pared 4 bases from V and 4 bases from J, leaving 14 bases between. This CDR3 is 14 amino acids long. The V gene's germline CDR1 is SGHRS and CDR2 YFSETQ. This chain's CDR3 is CASSRRGDPETQYF. For the CDR3, the DNA is TGCGCCAGCAGCAGGAGAGGGGACCCAGAGACCCAGTACTTC. The full variable domain, with the rest looked up from reference TRBV5-1 and TRBJ2-5, is KAGVTQTPRYLIKTRGQQVTLSCSPISGHRSVSWYQQTPGQGLQFLFEYFSETQRNKGNFPGRFSGRQFSNSRSEMNVSTLELGDSALYLCASSRRGDPETQYFGPGTRLLVL.

Ten or more counts support this clonotype. The chain employs TRBV11-2 and TRBJ1-2; D gene uncertain. In germline, CDR1 is SGHAT, CDR2 FQNNGV. The ends were cut back, 5 bases at V and 6 bases at J, with 10 bases in the middle. This CDR3 has 12 residues. In DNA, the CDR3 is TGTGCCAGCAGCCCACCCGGGGATGGCTACACCTTC. Amino acids: CASSPPGDGYTF. The variable domain in full, completed from reference TRBV11-2 and TRBJ1-2, reads EAGVAQSPRYKIIEKRQSVAFWCNPISGHATLYWYQQILGQGPKLLIQFQNNGVVDDSQLPKDRFSAERLKGVDSTLKIQPAKLEDSAVYLCASSPPGDGYTFGSGTRLTVV.

The chain joins TRBV5-5 to TRBJ2-7; 9 bases agree with TRBD1. CDR3 size: 17 residues. Looked up from germline, CDR1 is SGHKS and CDR2 is YYEKEE (reference sequence). Germline trimming cut 3 bases from V and 1 base from J; bases unmatched to any gene: 11. The CDR3 region is CASSSDRGFLLSYEQYF. CDR3 bases: TGTGCCAGCAGCTCGGACAGGGGATTCCTTCTTTCCTACGAGCAGTACTTC.

Remarks on this clonotype: This sequence may be a read error, since a much larger clone differs from it by one base. V and J are TRBV27 and TRBJ2-1; 9 nucleotides line up with TRBD1. The CDR3 contains 14 residues. Germline lookup yields CDR1 MNHEY and CDR2 SMNVEV (reference sequence). The CDR3 reads CASKDRGSYNKQFF. The CDR3 bases are TGTGCCAGCAAGGACAGGGGATCTTACAATAAGCAGTTCTTC.

This clonotype was picked up many times. The J gene is TRBJ2-5, the V gene TRBV14, with D tentatively TRBD2 (5 bases). The length of the CDR3 is 15 residues. V shed 4 bases and J shed 0 bases, with 12 bases lying between them. The germline V gene encodes CDR1 SGHDN and CDR2 FVKESK. The CDR3 sequence: CASSPPGIYQETQYF. CDR3 DNA: TGTGCCAGCAGCCCCCCGGGGATATACCAAGAGACCCAGTACTTC.

Notes on this clonotype: This likely came from a read error, as a far larger clone is one base away. The chain has TRBV5-1 and TRBJ2-7; D perhaps matches TRBD2 (6 bases). Germline V gene data show CDR1 as SGHRS and CDR2 as YFSETQ. V dropped 4 bases and J dropped 5 bases, with 19 bases sitting between them. The CDR3 loop spans 15 amino acids. CDR3 nucleotide sequence: TGCGCCAGCAGCCCCTTGGGGAGGCCTCTCGACGAGCAGTACTTC. It encodes CASSPLGRPLDEQYF.

V is TRBV11-3 and J is TRBJ1-1; tentatively, D is TRBD1 (5 bases). Germline V lookup: CDR1 SGHNT, CDR2 YENEEA. V was cut by 4 bases and J by 3 bases, with 18 bases left in between. The CDR3 sequence is 16 residues long. CDR3 sequence (DNA): TGTGCCAGCAGCTCCCCGTTTGGGGGGTTGGACACTGAAGCTTTCTTT. Protein: CASSSPFGGLDTEAFF. Filled out from reference TRBV11-3 and TRBJ1-1, the complete variable domain reads EAGVVQSPRYKIIEKKQPVAFWCNPISGHNTLYWYLQNLGQGPELLIRYENEEAVDDSQLPKDRFSAERLKGVDSTLKIQPAELGDSAVYLCASSSPFGGLDTEAFFGQGTRLTVV.

The table lists this clonotype with a few counts. This chain joins TRBV7-6 and TRBJ1-6; D gene unclear. Looked up from germline, CDR1 is SGHVS and CDR2 is FNYEAQ. V was shortened by 5 bases and J by 9 bases, with 14 bases between the two germline ends. This CDR3 region has 14 residues. The CDR3 nucleotides read TGTGCCAGCAGCCTAGTGTCCCTGGGTTCACCCCTCCACTTT. This sequence encodes CASSLVSLGSPLHF. Full variable domain (outside the CDR3, taken from reference TRBV7-6 and TRBJ1-6): GAGVSQSPRYKVTKRGQDVALRCDPISGHVSLYWYRQALGQGPEFLTYFNYEAQQDKSGLPNDRFSAERPEGSISTLTIQRTEQRDSAMYRCASSLVSLGSPLHFGNGTRLTVT.

This clonotype was counted many times. This rearrangement joins TRBV10-2 to TRBJ1-3, with D unclear. The V end lost 7 bases, the J end lost 0 bases, and 4 bases lay between the germline ends. The V gene's germline CDR1 is WSHSY and CDR2 SAAADI. CDR3 length equals 12 residues. DNA for the CDR3: TGCGCCAGCAAACACTCTGGAAACACCATATATTTT. Its translation: CASKHSGNTIYF.